This T cell receptor beta chain was recorded in a study of cytomegalovirus exposure and HLA in healthy donors. The PCR ran on 60 Vbeta and 13 Jbeta primers. Some clones are missing from TCRdb's copy, which holds only in-frame ones; the method was immunoSEQ multiplex PCR. Here the sample spans around 120,000 clones, roughly 69% being singletons. From germline, CDR1 is LNHDA and CDR2 SQIVND (reference sequence). V lost 3 bases, J lost 4 bases, and 9 bases lay in between. The CDR3 totals 13 residues. This clone was detected only once. The J gene is TRBJ1-2, the V gene TRBV19, with D possibly being TRBD1 (5 bases). This sequence originates from a man in his thirties or forties in good health and CMV-seropositive. The sample comprised PBMCs. The CDR3 spells CASSIQGSYGYTF. The CDR3 nucleotides read TGTGCCAGTAGTATCCAGGGATCCTATGGCTACACCTTC.